This entry lists 9 T cell receptor beta chains sequenced from one sample in a study of blood T cell repertoires in COVID-19. Some clones are missing from TCRdb's copy, which holds only in-frame ones; the method was immunoSEQ multiplex PCR. The repertoire has about 310,000 clones, over 75% of them found once; the top ten carry around a tenth. The sample was PBMCs or T cells enriched from blood (not recorded which). These receptors were taken from a woman in her 40s who had recovered from COVID-19.

V and J are TRBV5-1 and TRBJ2-3; 8 bases are a match to TRBD1. With V trimmed by 0 bases and J by 3 bases, 3 bases remained unmatched. CDR1 is SGHRS, CDR2 YFSETQ, per germline. The CDR3 contains 15 residues. CDR3 nucleotides: TGCGCCAGCAGCTTGGACAGGGGGAGGACAGATACGCAGTATTTT. This codes for CASSLDRGRTDTQYF.

The CDR3 sequence is CASSLVLGVNSPLHF. The DNA of the CDR3 is TGTGCCAGCAGCTTAGTTTTAGGGGTTAATTCACCCCTCCACTTT. V and J are TRBV7-9 and TRBJ1-6, with a weak D call TRBD1 (5 bases). V was cut by 1 base and J by 6 bases, with 10 bases left in between. This CDR3 is 15 amino acids long. Germline assignment: CDR1 SEHNR and CDR2 FQNEAQ (reference sequence).

The chain combines TRBV10-3 with TRBJ2-3; D might be TRBD2 (5 bases). Germline V lookup: CDR1 ENHRY, CDR2 SYGVKD. This CDR3 has 13 residues. Trimming shortened V by 6 bases and J by 7 bases, and 14 bases separated the two germline ends. CDR3: CAISIETGNTQYF. The CDR3 nucleotides are TGTGCCATCAGCATAGAAACCGGGAATACGCAGTATTTT.

This chain uses TRBV18 with TRBJ1-1, with D hard to call. The CDR3 contains 13 residues. V was pared by 2 bases and J by 10 bases, with 14 bases between. The germline CDR1 and CDR2 sequences are KGHSH and LQKENI. The CDR3 sequence: CASSPSGLALAFF. The CDR3 DNA follows: TGTGCCAGCTCACCATCCGGACTAGCTCTAGCTTTCTTT. The complete variable domain, with remaining parts taken from reference TRBV18 and TRBJ1-1, reads NAGVMQNPRHLVRRRGQEARLRCSPMKGHSHVYWYRQLPEEGLKFMVYLQKENIIDESGMPKERFSAEFPKEGPSILRIQQVVRGDSAAYFCASSPSGLALAFFGQGTRLTVV.

The chain carries TRBV6-5 and TRBJ2-7; 11 bases align to TRBD2. This CDR3 comprises 16 residues. The V gene end was trimmed by 2 bases and the J gene end by 2 bases; junction bases not matched to a gene: 5. CDR1 and CDR2 from the germline V gene are MNHEY and SVGAGI. This CDR3 reads CASSYRTSGRTYEQYF. CDR3 nucleotide sequence: TGTGCCAGCAGTTACCGGACTAGCGGGCGAACCTACGAGCAGTACTTC.

The chain is built from TRBV2 and TRBJ2-5, with 8 positions matching TRBD1. With 5 bases clipped from V and 2 bases from J, the junction kept 4 bases outside the gene matches. The CDR3 extends over 14 amino acids. Germline CDR1 reads SNHLY; CDR2 reads FYNNEI. This chain's CDR3 is CASSSRQGQETQYF. The CDR3 bases are TGTGCCAGCAGTTCTCGACAGGGGCAAGAGACCCAGTACTTC.

The chain employs TRBV19 and TRBJ2-7; 11 positions agree with TRBD2. Germline-derived CDR1 and CDR2 are LNHDA and SQIVND (reference sequence). V shed 7 bases, J shed 6 bases, and the junction held 11 bases outside the gene matches. The CDR3 covers 15 residues. The chain's CDR3 is CASTTIAGGRIEQYF. The CDR3 DNA is TGTGCCAGTACTACCATAGCGGGAGGGCGCATCGAGCAGTACTTC.

This clone has a handful of counts. The chain couples TRBV12-3 or TRBV12-4 to TRBJ2-5; tentative D call: TRBD1 (5 bases). Trimming stripped 3 bases from V and 5 bases from J, with 7 bases between. The CDR3 has 12 amino acids. Here the CDR3 reads CASSFDSETQYF. Here the CDR3 DNA reads TGTGCCAGCAGTTTTGACAGCGAGACCCAGTACTTC.

This chain connects TRBV18 to TRBJ1-1; D not certain. Between the trimmed V and J ends, which lost 6 bases and 1 base, there was a span of 9 bases. Germline assignment: CDR1 KGHSH and CDR2 LQKENI. This CDR3 is built from 13 residues. CDR3 coding DNA: TGTGCCAGCTCTGGTAGCTCGAACACTGAAGCTTTCTTT. The encoded protein is CASSGSSNTEAFF. Full variable domain (rest looked up from reference TRBV18 and TRBJ1-1): NAGVMQNPRHLVRRRGQEARLRCSPMKGHSHVYWYRQLPEEGLKFMVYLQKENIIDESGMPKERFSAEFPKEGPSILRIQQVVRGDSAAYFCASSGSSNTEAFFGQGTRLTVV.